The next 2 T cell receptor beta chains were all read from a single sample in a study of T-cell reconstitution after alpha-beta-depleted transplantation in children. The TCRbeta library incorporated unique molecular identifiers. One entry per CDR3 protein, called by TCRdb with MiXCR from the PCR reads. The table includes 400,000 to 550,000 distinct CDR3 sequences, about 11% detected once. The specimen was PBMCs, collected before TCRalphabeta/CD19-depleted stem cell transplant. The receptor set was obtained from a child aged 2-15 years with inherited bone marrow failure, due to receive a stem cell transplant.

In its sample, this clonotype was seen a few times. The CDR3 coding sequence is TGTGCCAGCAGTTTCGGGGTCAGCACAGATACGCAGTATTTT. Protein: CASSFGVSTDTQYF. The rearrangement uses TRBV27 and TRBJ2-3; D is perhaps TRBD2 (5 bases). Germline CDR1 and CDR2: MNHEY and SMNVEV (reference sequence). This CDR3 region has 14 residues. V lost 3 bases and J lost 0, with 7 bases in between.

This clonotype was seen a handful of times. The chain couples TRBV5-6 to TRBJ2-1, with D tentatively TRBD1 or TRBD2 (5 bases each). Germline assignment: CDR1 SGHDT and CDR2 YYEEEE. Trimming took off 0 bases at V and 5 bases at J, with 12 bases between the two ends. The CDR3 has 15 residues. The CDR3: CASSLVGTENNEQFF. Here the CDR3 DNA reads TGTGCCAGCAGCTTGGTAGGGACCGAGAACAATGAGCAGTTCTTC.